This T cell receptor beta chain was documented in a study of T cells after yellow fever vaccination. Study-wide results and caveats: Among primary-vaccination clones, most reappeared after the booster, at 95% to 96% for CD4 and roughly 88% for CD8. A secondary response was less intense yet reached its peak sooner, at day 5 versus 15.

Trimming left V 5 bases short and J 4 bases short, with 23 bases between. CDR3 size: 17 residues. From germline, CDR1 is MNHEY and CDR2 SMNVEV (reference sequence). They built TCR cDNA with 5'RACE template switching, a step that put in a universal primer site and UMIs. MiXCR, run by TCRdb on the 5' RACE reads, gives a single entry per CDR3 protein. The sample holds approximately 170,000 distinct CDR3 sequences, roughly 9.6% seen once. In this sample, this clonotype turned up a few times. Its antigen is as yet unknown. The chain is built from TRBV27 and TRBJ1-1; D unresolved. This TCR was sampled from a young man who received the YFV17D yellow fever vaccine. Sequenced here: CD8+ T cells sorted from PBMCs, sampled 15 days after the yellow fever booster vaccination. The CDR3, as DNA: TGTGCCAGCAGTCACTGGGCCCCCGCGAAGGGTCGCACTGAAGCTTTCTTT. Translating gives CASSHWAPAKGRTEAFF.